The 26 T cell receptor beta chains below come from one sample, sequenced in a study of human T cells and chemical hapten exposure. As to time point: pre-sensitization, week 0. Described treatment: therapeutic diphenylcyclopropenone sensitization with weekly scalp DPC. TCRdb redid the calling of the RACE reads with MiXCR, one entry per CDR3 protein. The sample shows some 250,000 distinct CDR3 sequences, approximately 7.5% of them seen only once. Sample: whole blood, taken in connection with sensitization to the hapten diphenylcyclopropenone (DPC). The source is a man between 18 and 29 years old with alopecia areata. Some clones in this sample may be carry-over from other donors' samples.

This clonotype was counted ten times or more. The chain combines TRBV29-1 with TRBJ1-2; D may be TRBD1 (5 bases). Germline V gives CDR1 SQVTM, CDR2 ANQGSEA. This CDR3 has 11 amino acids. Trimming removed 8 bases from V and 2 bases from J, with 9 bases in between. The CDR3 nucleotides are TGCAGCCTCCGGACAAACTATGGCTACACCTTC. This codes for CSLRTNYGYTF.

At least ten counts were recorded for this clonotype. V gene TRBV7-2 combines with J gene TRBJ1-1, with D hard to call. V dropped 3 bases and J dropped 0 bases, with 5 bases sitting between them. CDR1 and CDR2 (germline): SGHTA, FQGNSA. CDR3 length equals 13 residues. CDR3 in amino acids: CASSLVVNTEAFF. Here the CDR3 DNA reads TGTGCCAGCAGCTTGGTTGTGAACACTGAAGCTTTCTTT.

This clonotype was counted ten times or more. This chain joins TRBV5-1 and TRBJ1-1, with D perhaps TRBD1 (5 bases). Deletions cut 9 bases from V and 0 bases from J, with 12 bases between. In germline, CDR1 is SGHRS, CDR2 YFSETQ. The CDR3 length is 13 residues. CDR3 DNA sequence: TGCGCCACCCGACAGTGGCTGAACACTGAAGCTTTCTTT. It specifies CATRQWLNTEAFF. Together with reference TRBV5-1 and TRBJ1-1, the CDR3 gives the full variable domain: KAGVTQTPRYLIKTRGQQVTLSCSPISGHRSVSWYQQTPGQGLQFLFEYFSETQRNKGNFPGRFSGRQFSNSRSEMNVSTLELGDSALYLCATRQWLNTEAFFGQGTRLTVV.

This clonotype was seen a handful of times. The chain recombines TRBV20-1 with TRBJ2-5; 8 bases fit TRBD2. Germline CDR1 is DFQATT and CDR2 is SNEGSKA (reference sequence). The CDR3 spans 16 residues. The V segment lost 6 bases and the J segment 1 base; nucleotides outside the gene matches: 13. The CDR3 coding sequence is TGCAGTGCCCCGAGGCCGGGGGGGAGATCCCAAGAGACCCAGTACTTC. Translated: CSAPRPGGRSQETQYF.

This clonotype occurred a few times. This chain connects TRBV5-1 to TRBJ1-1; 9 bases agree with TRBD1. This CDR3 is built from 15 residues. V gave up 0 bases and J gave up 4 bases; unmatched junction bases: 4. Germline CDR1 is SGHRS and CDR2 is YFSETQ. As DNA, the CDR3 is TGCGCCAGCAGCTTGGACACAGGGGGCGGCACTGAAGCTTTCTTT. Translating gives CASSLDTGGGTEAFF.

Written as DNA, the CDR3 is TGCGCCAGCAGCAAAGTCGGCAGCACAGATACGCAGTATTTT. This translates into CASSKVGSTDTQYF. This chain connects TRBV4-1 to TRBJ2-3; D gene uncertain. V lost 5 bases to trimming and J lost 0 bases, with 9 bases between them. Germline CDR1 MGHRA, CDR2 YSYEKL. CDR3 length: 14 residues.

In this sample, this clonotype turned up a few times. The chain combines TRBV4-1 with TRBJ2-6; no firm D call. Deletions cut 4 bases from V and 0 bases from J, with 10 bases between. CDR3 length: 16 amino acids. Germline-derived CDR1 and CDR2 are MGHRA and YSYEKL. CDR3 sequence (DNA): TGCGCCAGCAGCCTTCGACTTTTCTCTGGGGCCAACGTCCTGACTTTC. It is translated as CASSLRLFSGANVLTF.

This clonotype came up many times. J is TRBJ1-5 and V is TRBV4-3; TRBD1 matches 7 bases. The J segment lost 4 bases and the V segment lost 4 bases, leaving 4 bases of the junction unmatched. Germline V gene sequence: CDR1 LGHNA, CDR2 YSLEER. The CDR3 spans 14 residues. CDR3 loop: CASSLGQQNQPQHF. The CDR3 DNA sequence: TGCGCCAGCAGCCTGGGACAGCAAAATCAGCCCCAGCATTTT.

V gene TRBV7-8 combines with J gene TRBJ1-1; a weak D match, TRBD1 (5 bases). Deletions cut 3 bases from V and 2 bases from J, with 22 bases between. There are 18 residues in the CDR3. Germline V gives CDR1 SGHVS, CDR2 FQNEAQ. The CDR3 DNA sequence: TGTGCCAGCAGCTTGCCCCACAGGCACCTTTACCCCAACACTGAAGCTTTCTTT. Its protein is CASSLPHRHLYPNTEAFF. Full variable domain (missing parts from reference TRBV7-8 and TRBJ1-1): GAGVSQSPRYKVAKRGQDVALRCDPISGHVSLFWYQQALGQGPEFLTYFQNEAQLDKSGLPSDRFFAERPEGSVSTLKIQRTQQEDSAVYLCASSLPHRHLYPNTEAFFGQGTRLTVV.

The chain carries TRBV9 and TRBJ2-1, with D perhaps matching TRBD2 (5 bases). CDR3 length equals 17 residues. Germline V CDR1 and CDR2: SGDLS, YYNGEE. The germline V and J ends were trimmed by 2 bases and 6 bases, with 21 bases remaining between them. The chain's CDR3 is CASSVSGRGRTINEQFF. The CDR3 region has the DNA TGTGCCAGCAGCGTCAGTGGCCGGGGAAGGACCATCAATGAGCAGTTCTTC.

Only a few counts were recorded for this clonotype. The genes are TRBV10-3 and TRBJ1-5, with 7 bases lining up with TRBD1. CDR3 length: 15 residues. V lost 2 bases, J lost 4 bases, and 5 bases stayed unmatched. The germline V gene encodes CDR1 ENHRY and CDR2 SYGVKD. CDR3 amino acids: CAISEGRGLNQPQHF. CDR3 DNA sequence: TGTGCCATCAGTGAGGGCAGGGGGTTAAATCAGCCCCAGCATTTT.

This clonotype appeared many times. The J gene is TRBJ2-7, the V gene TRBV28, with D perhaps given as TRBD1 or TRBD2 (6 bases each). Looked up from germline, CDR1 is MDHEN and CDR2 is SYDVKM. Trimming shortened V by 5 bases and J by 2 bases, and 16 bases separated the two germline ends. The CDR3 covers 15 residues. The DNA of the CDR3 is TGTGCCAGCAGTCTCGGGGGCCTAGAGACCTACGAGCAGTACTTC. Its protein is CASSLGGLETYEQYF.

The chain links TRBV7-8 to TRBJ1-1; D may be TRBD1 (6 bases). V dropped 5 bases and J dropped 3 bases, with 13 bases sitting between them. Germline lookup yields CDR1 SGHVS and CDR2 FQNEAQ. This CDR3 is built from 14 residues. This chain's CDR3 is CASSVTGLDTEAFF. CDR3 nucleotide sequence: TGTGCCAGCAGCGTCACAGGGCTGGACACTGAAGCTTTCTTT.

A word on this clonotype: A much larger clonotype is one base distant, so this may be a read error. The rearrangement links TRBV28 to TRBJ2-1; unclear D gene. The V end was cut by 2 bases, the J end by 9 bases, with 5 bases between. The V gene's germline CDR1 is MDHEN and CDR2 SYDVKM. This CDR3 region has 11 residues. The CDR3, as DNA: TGTGCCAGCAGTTTAAGGACTGAGCAGTTCTTC. This translates into CASSLRTEQFF.

Ten or more counts support this clonotype. The rearrangement uses TRBV29-1 and TRBJ1-1, with 10 bases aligning to TRBD1. With V trimmed by 5 bases and J by 4 bases, 7 bases remained unmatched. This CDR3 is built from 14 residues. CDR1 SQVTM and CDR2 ANQGSEA come from the germline V gene. The CDR3 spells CSVMTGGRGTEAFF. CDR3 nucleotides: TGCAGCGTTATGACAGGGGGCAGGGGCACTGAAGCTTTCTTT. The full variable domain, in which reference TRBV29-1 and TRBJ1-1 provide the parts outside the CDR3, is SAVISQKPSRDICQRGTSLTIQCQVDSQVTMMFWYRQQPGQSLTLIATANQGSEATYESGFVIDKFPISRPNLTFSTLTVSNMSPEDSSIYLCSVMTGGRGTEAFFGQGTRLTVV.

This clonotype was counted many times. The rearrangement joins TRBV4-1 to TRBJ1-4; unclear D gene. The CDR3 runs 14 residues. Trimming took 4 bases from V and 2 from J, leaving 8 bases between them. CDR1 and CDR2 from the germline V gene are MGHRA and YSYEKL. CDR3 amino acids: CASSPLDTNEKLFF. CDR3 DNA sequence: TGCGCCAGCAGCCCCCTCGACACTAATGAAAAACTGTTTTTT.

The rearrangement links TRBV12-3 or TRBV12-4 to TRBJ1-6; no firm D call. This CDR3 has 12 residues. Deletions cut 6 bases from V and 8 bases from J, with 8 bases between. The CDR3 protein is CASRGNDSPLHF. In DNA, the CDR3 is TGTGCCAGCAGAGGGAACGATTCACCCCTCCACTTT.

The genes are TRBV6-6 and TRBJ1-6; no clear D gene. In germline, CDR1 is MNHNY, CDR2 SVGAGI (reference sequence). CDR3 length: 16 amino acids. Trimming cost V 6 bases and J 6 bases, with 18 bases left between them. In DNA, the CDR3 is TGTGCCAGCAGACCTCCCTTGGTCGGCCGTAATTCACCCCTCCACTTT. It translates to CASRPPLVGRNSPLHF.

The chain employs TRBV4-3 and TRBJ2-1, with TRBD1 matching over 10 bases. The V gene's germline CDR1 is LGHNA and CDR2 YSLEER. The ends lost 1 base at V and 12 bases at J; junction bases unmatched: 9. The CDR3 runs to 15 residues. The CDR3 DNA follows: TGCGCCAGCAGCCAAGGACAGGGGGCTGGGGGTCGGCAGTTCTTC. Protein: CASSQGQGAGGRQFF.

This clonotype appeared many times. The genes are TRBV29-1 and TRBJ1-2; D gene unclear. V lost 2 bases to trimming and J lost 8 bases, with 12 bases between them. Germline CDR1 is SQVTM and CDR2 is ANQGSEA. This CDR3 spans 12 amino acids. CDR3 DNA: TGCAGCGTTGAAAGGAACTGGAGCGGCTACACCTTC. Translation: CSVERNWSGYTF.

This clonotype was found many times. V and J are TRBV29-1 and TRBJ1-5; TRBD1 matches at 8 bases. Looked up from germline, CDR1 is SQVTM and CDR2 is ANQGSEA. V lost 5 bases and J lost 5; bases outside the gene matches: 8. CDR3 length equals 14 residues. Here the CDR3 reads CSVQQGEGDQPQHF. The CDR3, as DNA: TGCAGCGTTCAACAGGGGGAAGGGGATCAGCCCCAGCATTTT.

This sequence joins TRBV4-1 and TRBJ2-2; 8 positions match TRBD2. The CDR3 covers 18 residues. The trim removed 5 bases at V and 2 bases at J, leaving 13 bases unmatched. Per the germline V gene, CDR1 is MGHRA and CDR2 is YSYEKL. The CDR3 nucleotides are TGCGCCAGCAGCGTCCTCCCAGCGCGGGGGGTAAACACCGGGGAGCTGTTTTTT. This codes for CASSVLPARGVNTGELFF.

This chain links TRBV7-9 with TRBJ2-7, with a tentative D call TRBD2 (6 bases). V was trimmed by 1 base and J by 3 bases, leaving 13 bases between them. CDR1 and CDR2 (germline): SEHNR, FQNEAQ (reference sequence). The CDR3 loop spans 15 amino acids. This CDR3 is CASSLGGMESYEQYF. The CDR3 nucleotides read TGTGCCAGCAGCTTAGGCGGGATGGAGAGCTACGAGCAGTACTTC.

The chain is built from TRBV6-6 and TRBJ1-6, with 8 bases lining up with TRBD1. This CDR3 is built from 17 residues. The germline CDR1 and CDR2 sequences are MNHNY and SVGAGI (reference sequence). Trimming at V came to 2 bases and at J to 5 bases, leaving 8 bases not matched to a gene. The CDR3 is CASSYTWTGNHNSPLHF. The CDR3 DNA is TGTGCCAGCAGTTACACCTGGACAGGGAATCATAATTCACCCCTCCACTTT.

CDR3 sequence: CASSPNAGTGTHEQYV. CDR3 sequence (DNA): TGTGCCAGCAGTCCCAACGCCGGGACAGGGACCCACGAGCAGTACGTC. V and J are TRBV27 and TRBJ2-7; 9 positions agree with TRBD1. Germline CDR1 is MNHEY and CDR2 is SMNVEV (reference sequence). V gave up 5 bases and J gave up 5 bases; unmatched junction bases: 13. This CDR3 is built from 16 residues.

This clonotype turned up a few times. The chain uses TRBV11-1 and TRBJ2-5; D is unclear. Germline-derived CDR1 and CDR2 are SGHAT and FQDESV (reference sequence). The CDR3 has 14 amino acids. V shed 5 bases and J shed 5 bases, with 15 bases lying between them. The CDR3 sequence is CASSALLLRETQYF. The CDR3 region has the DNA TGTGCCAGCAGCGCCCTTCTACTGAGGGAGACCCAGTACTTC. Using reference TRBV11-1 and TRBJ2-5 for the parts outside the CDR3, the full variable domain is EAEVAQSPRYKITEKSQAVAFWCDPISGHATLYWYRQILGQGPELLVQFQDESVVDDSQLPKDRFSAERLKGVDSTLKIQPAELGDSAMYLCASSALLLRETQYFGPGTRLLVL.